The entry below gives a single T cell receptor (beta chain) sequence along with its context. Its target is unknown. This table comes from immunoSEQ multiplex PCR, and its TCRdb copy is limited to in-frame clones, with some not included. The sample includes around 50,000 clones, under 95% of them seen just once. These data come from a study of OX40 agonist ivuxolimab in advanced cancers. Looking at the study overall: The group had a mean age of roughly 56 years, ranged from 23 to 79, and was 80% to 90% male. General study results and limits: Normalized T-cell clonal expansion was also low in a subset of nonresponders.

Per the germline V gene, CDR1 is SGHTA and CDR2 is FQGNSA. There are 17 residues in the CDR3. Trimming stripped 5 bases from V and 4 bases from J, with 21 bases between. The TCR comes from an adult with an advanced solid tumor such as melanoma, head and neck, liver or kidney cancer. The specimen comprised CD4+ or CD8+ T cells sorted from blood, sampled in a trial of the OX40 agonist ivuxolimab. The chain is built from TRBV7-2 and TRBJ2-1; maybe TRBD2 (7 bases). Written as DNA, the CDR3 is TGTGCCAGCAGCGGACGTCGGGGGGCCTTGAATTACAATGAGCAGTTCTTC. It codes for CASSGRRGALNYNEQFF.